This T cell receptor (beta chain) was found in a study of radiotherapy plus CTLA-4 blockade in lung cancer. Study-level information: Objective responses were recorded in over 15% of patients, with disease control recorded in approximately 34%. General study points: Reports identified early blood T cell clone dynamics, with interferon-beta, as the best response predictor. Clones derived from tumor TCRs expanded in blood after radiotherapy plus ipilimumab.

Profiled with immunoSEQ multiplex PCR; TCRdb holds only in-frame clones, not every one. The data hold roughly 110,000 clones, with more than 65% observed a single time. With respect to this clone: Its matching antigen is unknown.

This CDR3 region has 16 residues. V shed 1 base and J shed 4 bases, with 16 bases lying between them. The V gene's germline CDR1 is LGHNA and CDR2 YSLEER. Alongside CTLA-4 blockade with ipilimumab, patients with chemo-refractory metastatic non-small-cell lung cancer received focal radiation. This material consisted of peripheral blood, taken from a patient treated with radiotherapy plus ipilimumab. This clonotype was obtained from a human donor with non-small cell lung cancer that progressed on radiotherapy plus ipilimumab. Some clones in this sample may be carry-over from other donors' samples. The chain links TRBV4-3 to TRBJ1-2; perhaps TRBD1 as D (6 bases). The CDR3 is CASSQAIQGWGYGYTF. The CDR3 DNA follows: TGCGCCAGCAGCCAAGCAATACAGGGATGGGGCTATGGCTACACCTTC.